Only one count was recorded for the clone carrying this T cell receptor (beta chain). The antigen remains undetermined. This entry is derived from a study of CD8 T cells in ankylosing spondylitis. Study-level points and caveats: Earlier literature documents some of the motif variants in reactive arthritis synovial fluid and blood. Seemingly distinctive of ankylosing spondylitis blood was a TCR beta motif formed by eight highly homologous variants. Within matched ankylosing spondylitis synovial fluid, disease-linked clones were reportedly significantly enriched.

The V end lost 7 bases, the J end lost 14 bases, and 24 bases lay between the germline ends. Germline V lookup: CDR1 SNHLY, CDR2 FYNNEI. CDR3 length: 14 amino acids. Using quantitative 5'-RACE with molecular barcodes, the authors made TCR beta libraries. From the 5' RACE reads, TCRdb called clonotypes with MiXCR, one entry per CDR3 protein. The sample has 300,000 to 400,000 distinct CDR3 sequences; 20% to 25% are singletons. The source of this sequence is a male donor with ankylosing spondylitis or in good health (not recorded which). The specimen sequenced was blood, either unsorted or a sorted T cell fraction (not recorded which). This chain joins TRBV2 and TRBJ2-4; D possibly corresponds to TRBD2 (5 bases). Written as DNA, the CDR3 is TGTGCCAGCAAAAACGGGAAAGGGTCGCTCGATGAGTACTTC. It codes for CASKNGKGSLDEYF.